This is a list of T cell receptor beta chains from one sample in a study of blood T cell repertoires in COVID-19. Using immunoSEQ multiplex PCR, the repertoire was profiled, and TCRdb retains in-frame clones only, with some absent. The sample includes fewer than 110,000 clones, more than 70% of them seen just once. Sequencing input: peripheral blood. The receptors originated from a woman aged 25 to 39 with acute or convalescent COVID-19. Both conserved end residues are part of each CDR3. Each record gives: clone size, V gene, CDR3 protein. Clone size, where shown, is once, few, many, or a class for clones that have expanded.

clone size: few
V gene: TRBV4-2
CDR3 protein: CASSQGLAGGRDTQYF

clone size: .
V gene: TRBV6-5
CDR3 protein: CASRDSLKGQPQHF

clone size: .
V gene: TRBV5-1
CDR3 protein: CASSLALAGSTDTQYF

clone size: few
V gene: TRBV5-1
CDR3 protein: CASSTATNEKLFF

clone size: few
V gene: TRBV19
CDR3 protein: CASSRDRKNQPQHF

clone size: once
V gene: TRBV5-1
CDR3 protein: CASSPSSGQGGEEQYF

clone size: .
V gene: TRBV28
CDR3 protein: CASSPLAGASYGYTF

clone size: .
V gene: TRBV2
CDR3 protein: CASSERPETFYGYTF

clone size: .
V gene: TRBV4-1
CDR3 protein: CASSQVDPRDRGDEQYF

clone size: few
V gene: TRBV15
CDR3 protein: CATSRAVTVAEAFF

clone size: .
V gene: TRBV10-1
CDR3 protein: CASSEGGPEAFF

clone size: .
V gene: TRBV19
CDR3 protein: CASTLRGNTEAFF

clone size: .
V gene: TRBV3-1/TRBV3-2
CDR3 protein: CASSQGGQGEKLFF

clone size: .
V gene: TRBV3-1/TRBV3-2
CDR3 protein: CASSQGPLVAQYF